A single T cell receptor (beta chain) is shown here with its context. The data stem from a study of blood T cell repertoires in COVID-19. Overall study: The origin of the acute and convalescent COVID-19 samples was the United States, Italy and Spain.

Participant-given clinical history determined each cohort assignment. Trimming took off 4 bases at V and 1 base at J, with 9 bases between the two ends. CDR1 and CDR2 (germline): ENHRY, SYGVKD. This CDR3 comprises 14 residues. Under the authors' procedure: How many nucleated cells were present was estimated from reference gene primer amplification. This table comes from immunoSEQ multiplex PCR, and its TCRdb copy is limited to in-frame clones, with some not included. For V, J and clone size, that table is used; D and trimming come from the DNA. The table includes around 240,000 clones, approximately 91% detected once.

The material sequenced was PBMCs or T cells enriched from blood (not recorded which). The sequence was collected from a human donor in a cohort exposed to, infected with or recovered from COVID-19 (not recorded which). The donor label of this sample is uncertain. The rearrangement uses TRBV10-3 and TRBJ2-3; no clear D gene. The CDR3 region has the DNA TGTGCCATCAGTGGAGGAATCGGCACAGATACGCAGTATTTT. This encodes CAISGGIGTDTQYF.